Listed below are T cell receptor beta chains from one sample, sequenced in a study of identical twins. MiXCR was run by TCRdb on the 5' RACE reads, yielding one entry per CDR3 protein. Among roughly 770,000 distinct CDR3 sequences listed, 15% to 20% were seen once. These data are also associated with another study on T cells expressing NK-cell markers.

The sequenced sample was PBMCs. All receptors derive from a young woman in good health. Each CDR3 is given with its conserved first and last residue. The order of the fields is CDR3 length, D gene, clone size, J gene, V gene, CDR3 DNA, CDR3 protein. D genes are given only for firm matches. Clone size is shown for a subset of rows, as once, few, many or a class of expanded clone.

14 | . | few | TRBJ2-1 | TRBV14 | TGTGCCAGCAGCCCGGTCCCTAACTACAATGAGCAGTTCTTC | CASSPVPNYNEQFF
16 | TRBD2 | . | TRBJ2-1 | TRBV11-2 | TGTGCCAGCAGCTTAGCGGGGGGGAGCTTCTACAATGAGCAGTTCTTC | CASSLAGGSFYNEQFF
13 | . | . | TRBJ1-2 | TRBV20-1 | TGCAGTGCTATGAGAACACAGGGATATGGCTACACCTTC | CSAMRTQGYGYTF
14 | TRBD2 | once | TRBJ2-7 | TRBV7-2 | TGTGCCAGCAGCTTCGCGGGAGGGGCCCACGAGCAGTACTTC | CASSFAGGAHEQYF
13 | TRBD1 | few | TRBJ1-2 | TRBV20-1 | TGCAGTGCTAGAGTGGACAGGGTAAATGGCTACACCTTC | CSARVDRVNGYTF
18 | . | . | TRBJ2-1 | TRBV29-1 | TGCAGCGTTGAGAATGAGTTAGGGCCCCGGAGCTCCTACAATGAGCAGTTCTTC | CSVENELGPRSSYNEQFF
16 | . | once | TRBJ2-1 | TRBV4-1 | TGCGCCAGCAGCCAAGAGTGGCCGGGAGCTCACAATGAGAAGTTCTTC | CASSQEWPGAHNEKFF
13 | . | . | TRBJ2-1 | TRBV29-1 | TGCAGCGTCGGTGGGGGACCTGCGAATGAGCAGTTCTTC | CSVGGGPANEQFF
13 | . | . | TRBJ2-3 | TRBV12-3/TRBV12-4 | TGTGCCAGCAGTTTCCACCCCTCAGATACGCAGTATTTT | CASSFHPSDTQYF
15 | . | . | TRBJ2-2 | TRBV20-1 | TGCAGTGCTAGAGACAGGCCAGGCTACCTTGGGGAGCTGTTTTTT | CSARDRPGYLGELFF
18 | TRBD2 | few | TRBJ2-5 | TRBV27 | TGTGCCAGCAGTTCCCCCAGTTCCCCGGGGGGAGGCCAAGAGACCCAGTACTTC | CASSSPSSPGGGQETQYF
13 | . | . | TRBJ2-1 | TRBV27 | TGTGCCAGCAGTTTAGAACAGGGCTATGAGCAGTTCTTC | CASSLEQGYEQFF
15 | . | few | TRBJ2-1 | TRBV11-2 | TGTGCCAGCAGCTTATATAGGGAGAGAAAAAATGAGCAGTTCTTC | CASSLYRERKNEQFF
14 | TRBD1 | . | TRBJ1-5 | TRBV19 | TGTGCCAGTAGGGGACAGGGTAATTATCAGCCCCAGCATTTT | CASRGQGNYQPQHF
13 | . | . | TRBJ2-7 | TRBV6-1 | TGTGCCAGCAGCCTCGCAGAGTACTACGAGCAGTACTTC | CASSLAEYYEQYF
13 | . | . | TRBJ2-5 | TRBV5-1 | TGCGCCAGCAGCTTCGCGGTAAAAGAGACCCAGTACTTC | CASSFAVKETQYF